These 22 T cell receptor beta chains came from one sample sequenced in a study of shared clonotypes between healthy human individuals. Generated by immunoSEQ multiplex PCR, the TCRdb table keeps only in-frame clones and is missing some. This table holds 1,500,000 or so clones, just under 99% found once. Sequenced sample: naive CD4+ T cells sorted from blood. This sample's subset: CD45RA+ positively selected. These receptor sequences come from a man aged 25 to 40 in good health.

This chain uses TRBV18 with TRBJ1-4; 7 positions agree with TRBD1. Germline assignment: CDR1 KGHSH and CDR2 LQKENI. V gave up 5 bases and J gave up 6 bases; unmatched junction bases: 9. The CDR3 is made up of 15 amino acids. The CDR3 loop is CASSATHRGDEKLFF. The CDR3 DNA follows: TGTGCCAGCTCAGCCACTCACAGGGGAGATGAAAAACTGTTTTTT.

This clone was detected once. The chain employs TRBV7-9 and TRBJ2-3, with D tentatively TRBD1 (5 bases). V was trimmed by 5 bases and J by 3 bases, leaving 9 bases between them. The CDR3 is made up of 13 amino acids. Germline V CDR1 and CDR2: SEHNR, FQNEAQ (reference sequence). For the CDR3, the DNA is TGTGCCAGCAGCACGACAGCAACAGATACGCAGTATTTT. Translating gives CASSTTATDTQYF.

This chain uses TRBV2 with TRBJ1-5; D gene ambiguous. This CDR3 contains 17 residues. The germline V gene encodes CDR1 SNHLY and CDR2 FYNNEI. V was clipped by 1 base and J by 0 bases, with 13 bases between them. CDR3: CASSEGPRTYSNQPQHF. The CDR3 DNA sequence: TGTGCCAGCAGTGAAGGGCCACGGACCTATAGCAATCAGCCCCAGCATTTT.

V is TRBV25-1 and J is TRBJ1-1; D possibly corresponds to TRBD1 (5 bases). The CDR3 is made up of 13 amino acids. Trimming shortened V by 5 bases and J by 1 base, and 8 bases separated the two germline ends. Germline V gene lookup returns CDR1 MGHDK and CDR2 SYGVNS. CDR3 DNA sequence: TGTGCCAGCAGTCTAACAGGGAACACTGAAGCTTTCTTT. It specifies CASSLTGNTEAFF.

The rearrangement joins TRBV6-1 to TRBJ2-7; 11 bases fit TRBD2. Unmatched junction bases numbered 9, after V lost 7 bases and J lost 4 bases. CDR1 is MNHNS and CDR2 is SASEGT in the germline V gene. The CDR3 loop spans 15 amino acids. CDR3 protein: CASIALAGGSYEQYF. CDR3 in DNA: TGTGCCAGCATTGCTCTAGCGGGAGGTTCTTACGAGCAGTACTTC.

V gene TRBV21-1 combines with J gene TRBJ1-5. TRBV21-1 is reported as a pseudogene. This CDR3 contains 13 residues. As DNA, the CDR3 is TGTGCCAGCAGGGGGTTTGAGGATCAGCCCCAGCATTTT. Encoded protein: CASRGFEDQPQHF.

The chain carries TRBV5-1 and TRBJ2-3, with 8 bases aligning to TRBD1. Germline V lookup: CDR1 SGHRS, CDR2 YFSETQ. Losses at the gene ends were 1 base for V and 3 bases for J; bases not matched to a gene: 7. The CDR3 totals 16 residues. DNA of the CDR3: TGCGCCAGCAGCTTGAGCGGACAGGGCCTTACAGATACGCAGTATTTT. It translates to CASSLSGQGLTDTQYF.

The chain joins TRBV5-4 to TRBJ2-7, with TRBD1 as a possible D gene (6 bases). The germline V gene has CDR1 SGHNT and CDR2 YYREEE (reference sequence). The length of the CDR3 is 13 residues. V dropped 0 bases and J dropped 3 bases, with 7 bases sitting between them. CDR3 amino acids: CASSLEQGYEQYF. The DNA of the CDR3 is TGTGCCAGCAGCTTGGAACAGGGCTACGAGCAGTACTTC.

With respect to this clone: The sample contains more than one DNA sequence encoding this CDR3. The chain is built from TRBV9 and TRBJ2-3; D uncertain. V was shortened by 0 bases and J by 2 bases, with 7 bases between the two germline ends. Germline loops: CDR1 SGDLS, CDR2 YYNGEE. The CDR3 is 14 amino acids. In DNA, the CDR3 is TGTGCCAGCAGCGTAGACCCCCTCACAGATACGCAGTATTTT. Residues: CASSVDPLTDTQYF.

This chain uses TRBV6-5 with TRBJ1-3, with D unresolved. The CDR3 is made up of 14 amino acids. The V end lost 5 bases, the J end lost 1 base, and 9 bases lay between the germline ends. From germline, CDR1 is MNHEY and CDR2 SVGAGI. The CDR3 loop reads CASSVGYSGNTIYF. Here the CDR3 DNA reads TGTGCCAGCAGTGTCGGGTATTCTGGAAACACCATATATTTT.

The genes are TRBV5-1 and TRBJ2-7; either TRBD1 or TRBD2 may supply D (5 bases each). The V end lost 6 bases, the J end lost 2 bases, and 18 bases lay between the germline ends. The CDR3 has 15 amino acids. Germline loops: CDR1 SGHRS, CDR2 YFSETQ. This chain's CDR3 is CASKDRDGRAYEQYF. CDR3 DNA sequence: TGCGCCAGCAAAGACCGGGACGGAAGAGCCTACGAGCAGTACTTC. The entire variable domain, with the rest obtained from reference TRBV5-1 and TRBJ2-7, is as follows: KAGVTQTPRYLIKTRGQQVTLSCSPISGHRSVSWYQQTPGQGLQFLFEYFSETQRNKGNFPGRFSGRQFSNSRSEMNVSTLELGDSALYLCASKDRDGRAYEQYFGPGTRLTVT.

J is TRBJ2-3 and V is TRBV10-3; 9 bases are a match to TRBD1. The V and J ends lost 6 bases and 3 bases, in that order; junction bases with no gene match: 7. Per the germline V gene, CDR1 is ENHRY and CDR2 is SYGVKD. The CDR3 spans 15 residues. For the CDR3, the DNA is TGTGCCATCAGAAAGACAGGGGGACTGACAGATACGCAGTATTTT. It specifies CAIRKTGGLTDTQYF.

The genes are TRBV4-3 and TRBJ1-5; TRBD1 is a possible D gene (5 bases). Looked up from germline, CDR1 is LGHNA and CDR2 is YSLEER. The CDR3 has 16 residues. V lost 0 bases and J lost 1, with 10 bases in between. DNA for the CDR3: TGCGCCAGCAGCCAAGACAGGGATGGCAGCAATCAGCCCCAGCATTTT. The encoded protein is CASSQDRDGSNQPQHF.

The chain links TRBV2 to TRBJ2-7; TRBD1 matches at 10 bases. J lost 6 bases, V lost 6 bases, and 11 bases had no gene match. The germline gives CDR1 SNHLY, CDR2 FYNNEI. The CDR3 has 15 residues. The CDR3 here is CASRPPRQGAFEQYF. For the CDR3, the DNA is TGTGCCAGCAGGCCACCCCGACAGGGGGCCTTCGAGCAGTACTTC.

This chain connects TRBV19 to TRBJ2-2, with D unclear. CDR1 and CDR2 from the germline V gene are LNHDA and SQIVND (reference sequence). The CDR3 contains 15 residues. Trimming removed 5 bases at V and 5 bases at J, with 15 bases between. The CDR3 reads CASSVTLDGTGELFF. CDR3 in DNA: TGTGCCAGTAGTGTAACCCTCGATGGGACCGGGGAGCTGTTTTTT.

The CDR3 nucleotides read TGTGCCAGCAGCTGGGGACAGGGAAGTATCACCGGGGAGCTGTTTTTT. Protein product: CASSWGQGSITGELFF. The rearrangement uses TRBV5-5 and TRBJ2-2; 9 bases are shared with TRBD1. The CDR3 is made up of 16 amino acids. Germline CDR1 reads SGHKS; CDR2 reads YYEKEE (reference sequence). The V segment lost 3 bases and the J segment 4 bases; nucleotides outside the gene matches: 7.

The chain combines TRBV5-1 with TRBJ2-7; D might be TRBD1 or TRBD2, each matching 5 bases. CDR3 length: 14 residues. Germline V gene data show CDR1 as SGHRS and CDR2 as YFSETQ. Trimming stripped 2 bases from V and 4 bases from J, with 13 bases between. The CDR3 sequence is CASSFTRDPYEQYF. The CDR3 DNA reads TGCGCCAGCAGCTTCACACGGGACCCATACGAGCAGTACTTC. The variable domain in full, completed from reference TRBV5-1 and TRBJ2-7, reads KAGVTQTPRYLIKTRGQQVTLSCSPISGHRSVSWYQQTPGQGLQFLFEYFSETQRNKGNFPGRFSGRQFSNSRSEMNVSTLELGDSALYLCASSFTRDPYEQYFGPGTRLTVT.

This sequence joins TRBV6-8 and TRBJ2-5, with D perhaps TRBD1 (6 bases). The CDR3 has 16 residues. Germline V gene lookup returns CDR1 MNHGY and CDR2 SAAAGT. Trimming pared 11 bases from V and 3 bases from J, leaving 25 bases between. In DNA form, the CDR3 reads TGTGCCGCGAGGGAATCCGGACAGCATTTCAAAGAGACCCAGTACTTC. Translating gives CAARESGQHFKETQYF.

The rearrangement joins TRBV10-2 to TRBJ2-5, with no clear D. Trimming took off 4 bases at V and 0 bases at J, with 9 bases between the two ends. The CDR3 covers 14 residues. Germline assignment: CDR1 WSHSY and CDR2 SAAADI. The CDR3 here is CASSVAENQETQYF. As DNA, the CDR3 is TGCGCCAGCAGTGTTGCAGAGAACCAAGAGACCCAGTACTTC.

This chain connects TRBV2 to TRBJ2-7; D is perhaps TRBD2 (6 bases). The CDR3 has 15 amino acids. Trimming took 7 bases from V and 2 from J, leaving 18 bases between them. CDR1 is SNHLY and CDR2 is FYNNEI in the germline V gene. The CDR3 sequence is CASTEGLSTTYEQYF. The CDR3, as DNA: TGTGCCAGCACCGAGGGACTCTCCACGACCTACGAGCAGTACTTC.

The chain carries TRBV19 and TRBJ1-5; 8 nucleotides agree with TRBD1. V shed 5 bases, J shed 5 bases, and the junction held 5 bases outside the gene matches. The CDR3 is 14 residues long. Germline-derived CDR1 and CDR2 are LNHDA and SQIVND (reference sequence). This chain's CDR3 is CASSFTGGDQPQHF. The DNA for the CDR3 is TGTGCCAGTAGTTTCACAGGGGGGGATCAGCCCCAGCATTTT. The entire variable domain, with the rest obtained from reference TRBV19 and TRBJ1-5, is as follows: DGGITQSPKYLFRKEGQNVTLSCEQNLNHDAMYWYRQDPGQGLRLIYYSQIVNDFQKGDIAEGYSVSREKKESFPLTVTSAQKNPTAFYLCASSFTGGDQPQHFGDGTRLSIL.

The chain recombines TRBV7-8 with TRBJ2-7; TRBD2 matches 8 bases. The germline V gene encodes CDR1 SGHVS and CDR2 FQNEAQ. V lost 2 bases, J lost 2 bases, and 11 bases stayed unmatched. CDR3 length: 17 residues. CDR3 sequence reads: CASSLSSAGGFPYEQYF. The CDR3, as DNA: TGTGCCAGCAGCTTATCATCTGCGGGAGGATTCCCCTACGAGCAGTACTTC.